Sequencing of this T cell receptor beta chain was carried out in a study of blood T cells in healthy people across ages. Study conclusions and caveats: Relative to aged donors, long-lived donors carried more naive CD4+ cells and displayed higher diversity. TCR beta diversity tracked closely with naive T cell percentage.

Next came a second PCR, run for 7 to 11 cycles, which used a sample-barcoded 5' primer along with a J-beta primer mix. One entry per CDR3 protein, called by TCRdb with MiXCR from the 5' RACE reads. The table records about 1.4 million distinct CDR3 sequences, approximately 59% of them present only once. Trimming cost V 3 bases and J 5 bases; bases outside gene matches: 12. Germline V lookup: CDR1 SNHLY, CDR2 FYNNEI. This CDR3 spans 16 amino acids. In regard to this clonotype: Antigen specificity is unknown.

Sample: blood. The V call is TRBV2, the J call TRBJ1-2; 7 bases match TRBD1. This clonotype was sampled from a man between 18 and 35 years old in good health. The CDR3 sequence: CASSDSLTQGRYGYTF. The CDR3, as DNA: TGTGCCAGCAGTGACTCCCTGACACAGGGGAGGTATGGCTACACCTTC.